The 25 T cell receptor beta chains in this list originate from one sample, sequenced in a study of cytomegalovirus exposure and HLA in healthy donors. The PCR had 60 Vbeta and 13 Jbeta primers. Sequenced by immunoSEQ multiplex PCR; TCRdb stores in-frame clones only, minus some. The sample carries about 190,000 clones, 81% recorded once. Input material: PBMCs. The receptors derive from a young man in good health and CMV-seronegative.

The chain is built from TRBV28 and TRBJ2-7; TRBD2 aligns across 12 bases. Germline loops: CDR1 MDHEN, CDR2 SYDVKM. Trimming cost V 1 base and J 5 bases; bases outside gene matches: 9. This CDR3 has 17 amino acids. The CDR3 reads CASSLSPTSGSPNEQYF. CDR3 nucleotide sequence: TGTGCCAGCAGTTTATCACCGACTAGCGGGAGTCCCAACGAGCAGTACTTC.

The V gene is TRBV4-1, the J gene TRBJ2-7, with 12 bases matching TRBD2. Germline CDR1 and CDR2: MGHRA and YSYEKL. V lost 0 bases and J lost 7; bases outside the gene matches: 4. The CDR3 length is 15 residues. In DNA, the CDR3 is TGCGCCAGCAGCCAAGATCTAGCGGGAGGGAGGGAGCAGTACTTC. It is translated as CASSQDLAGGREQYF.

The genes are TRBV11-2 and TRBJ1-2; 7 bases are shared with TRBD1. With V trimmed by 2 bases and J by 6 bases, 9 bases remained unmatched. The length of the CDR3 is 15 residues. Germline V gives CDR1 SGHAT, CDR2 FQNNGV. CDR3 amino acids: CASSLITGARDGYTF. DNA of the CDR3: TGTGCCAGCAGCTTAATAACAGGGGCCAGGGATGGCTACACCTTC.

The genes are TRBV7-8 and TRBJ1-2; D gene uncertain. CDR1 and CDR2 (germline): SGHVS, FQNEAQ. The length of the CDR3 is 15 residues. Trimming left V 0 bases short and J 4 bases short, with 12 bases between. CDR3 loop: CASSLAPHSTYGYTF. Written as DNA, the CDR3 is TGTGCCAGCAGCTTAGCTCCTCACAGCACCTATGGCTACACCTTC.

The chain is built from TRBV5-3 and TRBJ1-1, with D maybe TRBD1 (5 bases). TRBV5-3 is reported as an ORF; its role is uncertain. Trimming removed 4 bases at V and 4 bases at J, with 14 bases between. The CDR3 consists of 14 residues. The CDR3 bases are TGTGCCAGAAGCCGGAGGGTGGGGGGCACTGAAGCTTTCTTT. This gives the protein CARSRRVGGTEAFF.

The V gene is TRBV10-3, the J gene TRBJ2-2; 7 nucleotides match TRBD1. CDR1 is ENHRY and CDR2 is SYGVKD in the germline V gene. The CDR3 length is 15 residues. J lost 2 bases, V lost 4 bases, and 4 bases had no gene match. DNA for the CDR3: TGTGCCATCAGTGGGACAGGCCCCAACACCGGGGAGCTGTTTTTT. This gives the protein CAISGTGPNTGELFF.

This clone appeared a few times. The CDR3 nucleotides are TGTGCCAGCCGGGGACAGGACACAAGAGAGACCCAGTACTTC. Protein sequence: CASRGQDTRETQYF. The V and J genes are TRBV6-1 and TRBJ2-5; TRBD1 aligns across 8 bases. V lost 8 bases and J lost 4; bases outside the gene matches: 9. Germline V lookup: CDR1 MNHNS, CDR2 SASEGT. CDR3 size: 14 residues.

CDR3 residues: CSVVGPGLAVSGTDTQYF. For the CDR3, the DNA is TGCAGCGTTGTTGGGCCGGGACTAGCGGTCTCGGGCACAGATACGCAGTATTTT. The rearrangement uses TRBV29-1 and TRBJ2-3, with TRBD2 identical over 11 bases. CDR3 size: 18 residues. V shed 4 bases and J 1 base; nucleotides not matched to a gene: 13. Germline loops: CDR1 SQVTM, CDR2 ANQGSEA.

The chain couples TRBV2 to TRBJ2-3, with TRBD2 matching 15 bases. From germline, CDR1 is SNHLY and CDR2 FYNNEI. The CDR3 runs 18 residues. Losses at the gene ends were 4 bases for V and 5 bases for J; bases not matched to a gene: 10. The CDR3 is CASSAYGLAGGPQDTQYF. The DNA of the CDR3 is TGTGCCAGCAGTGCGTACGGACTAGCGGGAGGGCCTCAAGATACGCAGTATTTT.

The chain recombines TRBV6-5 with TRBJ2-7; 7 bases align to TRBD1. The ends lost 6 bases at V and 7 bases at J; junction bases unmatched: 9. Germline V gene sequence: CDR1 MNHEY, CDR2 SVGAGI. The CDR3 is 13 amino acids. The CDR3 here is CASSRSRGQEQYF. The CDR3 DNA reads as TGTGCCAGCAGCCGCTCCCGGGGACAGGAGCAGTACTTC.

A note on this clone: The junction departs from germline at one end; a sequencing error may be responsible. The gene calls are TRBV28 and TRBJ2-5; 11 nucleotides line up with TRBD2. The CDR3 runs 11 residues. From germline, CDR1 is MDHEN and CDR2 SYDVKM. CDR3 residues: CASSTSGGTDF. The CDR3, as DNA: TGTGCCAGCAGTACTAGCGGGGGCACGGACTTC.

The chain uses TRBV27 and TRBJ2-7; 7 bases map to TRBD1. Germline values: CDR1 MNHEY, CDR2 SMNVEV (reference sequence). The trim removed 6 bases at V and 3 bases at J, leaving 11 bases unmatched. CDR3 length equals 15 residues. CDR3: CASRHQTGVGYEQYF. CDR3 sequence (DNA): TGTGCCAGCAGGCATCAAACAGGGGTCGGCTACGAGCAGTACTTC.

The chain couples TRBV13 to TRBJ1-2; TRBD1 might be the D (5 bases). The CDR3 extends over 15 amino acids. V was cut by 5 bases and J by 0 bases, with 13 bases left in between. CDR1 and CDR2 from the germline V gene are PRHDT and FYEKMQ (reference sequence). The CDR3: CASSPSGITNYGYTF. The CDR3 region has the DNA TGTGCCAGCAGCCCTTCAGGGATAACTAACTATGGCTACACCTTC. The whole variable domain, filled in from reference TRBV13 and TRBJ1-2, reads AAGVIQSPRHLIKEKRETATLKCYPIPRHDTVYWYQQGPGQDPQFLISFYEKMQSDKGSIPDRFSAQQFSDYHSELNMSSLELGDSALYFCASSPSGITNYGYTFGSGTRLTVV.

The chain recombines TRBV5-6 with TRBJ2-7; D is possibly TRBD2 (6 bases). CDR1 is SGHDT, CDR2 YYEEEE, per germline. This CDR3 is built from 15 residues. V lost 4 bases, J lost 4 bases, and 18 bases lay in between. CDR3 nucleotides: TGTGCCAGCAGCCCCATGGGGGGTCGCTTTTACGAGCAGTACTTC. Translating gives CASSPMGGRFYEQYF.

This chain joins TRBV21-1 and TRBJ2-1; the table's D call, TRBD2, was not checked against the DNA. TRBV21-1 is labeled a pseudogene. CDR3 size: 15 residues. CDR3 protein: CAVEPGLAGDNEQFF. The CDR3 DNA reads TGTGCCGTCGAACCGGGACTAGCGGGGGACAATGAGCAGTTCTTC.

The rearrangement joins TRBV7-2 to TRBJ2-5; TRBD2 aligns across 9 bases. The CDR3 totals 15 residues. Trimming at V came to 4 bases and at J to 7 bases, leaving 10 bases not matched to a gene. CDR1 is SGHTA, CDR2 FQGNSA, per germline. As DNA, the CDR3 is TGTGCCAGCAGCTCGGGCGGGAGGGCTGCGGGGACCCAGTACTTC. This sequence encodes CASSSGGRAAGTQYF.

J is TRBJ2-1 and V is TRBV19; D uncertain. The CDR3 covers 15 residues. Germline V gene sequence: CDR1 LNHDA, CDR2 SQIVND (reference sequence). V was pared by 5 bases and J by 5 bases, with 16 bases between. DNA for the CDR3: TGTGCCAGTAGTCCTCTCGCGCTCAACGACAATGAGCAGTTCTTC. The encoded protein is CASSPLALNDNEQFF.

Worth noting for this clone: A far larger clone is a single base away, which makes a read error likely. This rearrangement joins TRBV4-3 to TRBJ1-6, with D possibly matching TRBD1 (5 bases). Germline lookup yields CDR1 LGHNA and CDR2 YSLEER. The CDR3 extends over 14 amino acids. Trimming stripped 4 bases from V and 8 bases from J, with 12 bases between. The CDR3 spells CASSPLGEDSPLHF. CDR3 DNA: TGCGCCAGCAGCCCCCTAGGGGAAGATTCACCCCTCCACTTT.

CDR3 in DNA: TGTGCCAGCAGCGACACTGTCGGTCCCCACTACGAGCAGTACTTC. Protein sequence: CASSDTVGPHYEQYF. The chain joins TRBV2 to TRBJ2-7; D is unclear. The CDR3 consists of 15 residues. Germline V lookup: CDR1 SNHLY, CDR2 FYNNEI. V was cut by 6 bases and J by 3 bases, with 18 bases left in between.

The V call is TRBV7-6, the J call TRBJ2-2; the match to TRBD2 covers 12 bases. This CDR3 is built from 19 residues. The V gene's germline CDR1 is SGHVS and CDR2 FNYEAQ. J gave up 3 bases and V 0 bases, and 8 bases lay outside the gene matches. In nucleotides, the CDR3 is TGTGCCAGCAGCTTAGCGCCCCTAGCGGGGGGGCGGTACACCGGGGAGCTGTTTTTT. This translates into CASSLAPLAGGRYTGELFF.

The V call is TRBV9, the J call TRBJ2-7, with 7 bases lining up with TRBD2. The CDR3 totals 13 residues. Trimming cost V 2 bases and J 3 bases; bases outside gene matches: 2. Per germline, CDR1 SGDLS and CDR2 YYNGEE. The CDR3 coding sequence is TGTGCCAGCAGCGTTGGACTAGGCTACGAGCAGTACTTC. Translating gives CASSVGLGYEQYF.

V usage is TRBV30 and J usage is TRBJ2-2; 13 positions match TRBD2. The CDR3 is made up of 14 amino acids. Germline values: CDR1 GTSNPN, CDR2 SVGIG (reference sequence). With V trimmed by 1 base and J by 11 bases, 4 bases remained unmatched. CDR3 nucleotide sequence: TGTGCCTGGAGTGAAGGACTAGCGGGAGTTGAGCTGTTTTTT. It specifies CAWSEGLAGVELFF.

This chain uses TRBV4-2 with TRBJ2-2; 8 positions agree with TRBD1. Trimming removed 2 bases from V and 7 bases from J; junction bases left unmatched: 6. The length of the CDR3 is 15 residues. Germline V CDR1 and CDR2: LGHNA, YNFKEQ. The CDR3 DNA sequence: TGTGCCAGCAGCCAATTCCAGGGGGCGGGCGGGGAGCTGTTTTTT. It translates to CASSQFQGAGGELFF.

This chain uses TRBV25-1 with TRBJ1-1; weak D call: TRBD1 (6 bases). Germline V gene lookup returns CDR1 MGHDK and CDR2 SYGVNS. The V end lost 2 bases, the J end lost 2 bases, and 12 bases lay between the germline ends. This CDR3 contains 15 residues. The CDR3 coding sequence is TGTGCCAGCAGTGAACTCTTAGGGGGTAACACTGAAGCTTTCTTT. This sequence encodes CASSELLGGNTEAFF. The whole variable domain, filled in from reference TRBV25-1 and TRBJ1-1, reads EADIYQTPRYLVIGTGKKITLECSQTMGHDKMYWYQQDPGMELHLIHYSYGVNSTEKGDLSSESTVSRIRTEHFPLTLESARPSHTSQYLCASSELLGGNTEAFFGQGTRLTVV.

The chain is built from TRBV19 and TRBJ2-7, with TRBD2 matching over 7 bases. Per the germline V gene, CDR1 is LNHDA and CDR2 is SQIVND (reference sequence). J was trimmed by 3 bases and V by 5 bases; bases with no gene match: 7. The CDR3 runs 14 residues. The CDR3 DNA follows: TGTGCCAGTAGTGATGGCGGGAGATACTACGAGCAGTACTTC. Protein product: CASSDGGRYYEQYF.